This T cell receptor beta chain was recorded in a study of T cell clusters in autoimmune cytopenias. TRB was amplified from around 250 ng of peripheral blood genomic DNA per sample. The CDR3 has 17 residues. Germline V gives CDR1 SQVTM, CDR2 ANQGSEA. Multiplex touch-down PCR amplified TRB using TRB-A and TRB-B pools in one tube. TCRdb re-called the multiplex PCR reads and catalogs CDR3 proteins one per entry, DNA excluded. This sample contains a few thousand distinct CDR3 sequences. Concerning this clonotype itself: The target antigen is unknown.

Study outcomes and limitations: Compared with active autoimmune hepatitis patients, healthy donors showed about 2.7-fold more exclusive TRB clusters.

Another study also made use of these data, one on T cell repertoires in aging, cancer and after chemotherapy. That report notes: Age-matched healthy donors had significantly more diverse, less clonal blood TCR repertoires than untreated cancer patients. In cancer patients, declining TCR diversity with age involved lost richness and lost evenness. Across the chemotherapy interval, each cancer cohort showed higher median generation probability, suggesting thymic rebound.

The sequenced material came from peripheral blood. The source of this sequence is a human donor in good health. J is TRBJ2-3 and V is TRBV29-1. The CDR3 is CSVEGEIKTGSTDTQYF.